This entry features one TCR beta chain sequence. The data stem from a study of cytomegalovirus exposure and HLA in healthy donors. Trimming left V 1 base short and J 2 bases short, with 11 bases between. CDR3 size: 15 residues. Germline CDR1 is SGHTA and CDR2 is FQGTGA. Sequencing was performed with immunoSEQ multiplex PCR; in TCRdb, only in-frame clones are kept and a portion is missing. The data show approximately 160,000 clones, 86% seen once. The donors were part of the validation cohort of 120 or so subjects. That cohort was separate from the first cohort, which comprised fewer than 800 subjects.

Sequencing input: PBMCs. The clonotype comes from a woman in her 30s in good health and CMV-seronegative. J is TRBJ1-1 and V is TRBV7-3; a possible D gene is TRBD1 (5 bases). CDR3 in DNA: TGTGCCAGCAGCTTAAATCCAGGGATCAACACTGAAGCTTTCTTT. It codes for CASSLNPGINTEAFF. The full variable domain, in which reference TRBV7-3 and TRBJ1-1 provide the parts outside the CDR3, is GAGVSQTPSNKVTEKGKYVELRCDPISGHTALYWYRQSLGQGPEFLIYFQGTGAADDSGLPNDRFFAVRPEGSVSTLKIQRTERGDSAVYLCASSLNPGINTEAFFGQGTRLTVV.